Presented here are 25 T cell receptor beta chains from one specimen sequenced in a study of T cells in Graves' hyperthyroidism and ophthalmopathy. Amplified TCR beta CDR3 regions came from RNA transcripts. Initially, a first-round RT-PCR of the TCR CDR3 employed the HTBI primer set. TCRdb reprocessed the multiplex PCR reads via MiXCR and lists one record per CDR3 protein. The sample records a few hundred thousand distinct CDR3 sequences, 15% being singletons. Sequenced sample: blood. These receptors were taken from a young woman with Graves' hyperthyroidism.

This clonotype was seen repeatedly, ten times or more. This chain joins TRBV12-3 or TRBV12-4 and TRBJ2-7; 10 nucleotides match TRBD2. The CDR3 covers 14 residues. V shed 5 bases and J 6 bases; nucleotides not matched to a gene: 7. The CDR3 is CASSPSGSNSEQYF. The CDR3 DNA sequence: TGTGCCAGCAGTCCTAGCGGGAGCAATTCCGAGCAGTACTTC.

The chain is built from TRBV27 and TRBJ2-1, with 7 bases lining up with TRBD1. The J segment lost 6 bases and the V segment lost 8 bases, leaving 7 bases of the junction unmatched. This CDR3 spans 13 amino acids. Germline loops: CDR1 MNHEY, CDR2 SMNVEV (reference sequence). The CDR3 bases are TGTGCCAGCGGGGTGGCAGGGGGCAATGAGCAGTTCTTC. It is translated as CASGVAGGNEQFF.

This clonotype was counted a few times. V is TRBV5-1 and J is TRBJ2-5, with D possibly being TRBD1 (5 bases). The CDR3 is 13 residues long. Trimming pared 4 bases from V and 3 bases from J, leaving 10 bases between. Germline V lookup: CDR1 SGHRS, CDR2 YFSETQ. The CDR3 DNA sequence: TGCGCCAGCAGCGGACAACTTGAAGAGACCCAGTACTTC. It codes for CASSGQLEETQYF.

The sample holds a few counts of this clonotype. CDR3 DNA sequence: TGTGCCAGCAGTTTACGAGGGGAAAAACTGTTTTTT. Protein product: CASSLRGEKLFF. V usage is TRBV12-3 or TRBV12-4 and J usage is TRBJ1-4, with D unresolved. The CDR3 has 12 amino acids. V was cut by 2 bases and J by 8 bases, with 6 bases left in between.

A word on this clonotype: A much larger clone sits a single nucleotide away, making a read error possible. This CDR3 is missing its conserved last phenylalanine or tryptophan, likely due to a read error. V is TRBV28 and J is TRBJ2-1; D not certain. From germline, CDR1 is MDHEN and CDR2 SYDVKM. The CDR3 has 11 residues. Trimming shortened V by 5 bases and J by 4 bases, and 3 bases separated the two germline ends. CDR3 nucleotides: TGTGCCAGCAGTCGTTACAATGAGCAGTTCCTC. Protein product: CASSRYNEQFL.

The chain combines TRBV6-1 with TRBJ1-5; D gene uncertain. Deletions cut 8 bases from V and 2 bases from J, with 4 bases between. This CDR3 is built from 11 residues. Germline V gene data show CDR1 as MNHNS and CDR2 as SASEGT. The CDR3 DNA follows: TGTGCCAGCCAGGGCAATCAGCCCCAGCATTTT. Its translation is CASQGNQPQHF.

This clonotype was detected once. CDR3 sequence: CASSLPLPREDKYNEQFF. The CDR3 region has the DNA TGTGCCAGCAGCTTACCCCTACCTAGGGAAGATAAGTACAATGAGCAGTTCTTC. The chain carries TRBV5-6 and TRBJ2-1; D is undetermined. V lost 2 bases to trimming and J lost 4 bases, with 22 bases between them. There are 18 residues in the CDR3. CDR1 and CDR2 (germline): SGHDT, YYEEEE.

Ten or more counts support this clonotype. The CDR3 nucleotides are TGCGCCAGCAGCCAGGGTCCCCAACAGCCCCAGCATTTT. It is translated as CASSQGPQQPQHF. The rearrangement links TRBV5-1 to TRBJ1-5; TRBD1 is a possible D gene (5 bases). With 4 bases removed from V and 7 bases from J, the gap between germline ends came to 12 bases. Germline V gene data show CDR1 as SGHRS and CDR2 as YFSETQ. The CDR3 covers 13 residues.

The chain couples TRBV27 to TRBJ2-4, with TRBD2 identical over 7 bases. Germline loops: CDR1 MNHEY, CDR2 SMNVEV (reference sequence). The trim removed 3 bases at V and 8 bases at J, leaving 7 bases unmatched. This CDR3 contains 14 residues. As DNA, the CDR3 is TGTGCCAGCAGTTTTTTGGGGGAGGGACACATTCAGTACTTC. Its protein is CASSFLGEGHIQYF.

This clonotype was picked up a small number of times. The chain joins TRBV6-4 to TRBJ2-7; D is tentatively TRBD1 or TRBD2 (5 bases each). Germline CDR1 reads MRHNA; CDR2 reads SNTAGT. CDR3 length: 15 amino acids. Deletions cut 4 bases from V and 2 bases from J, with 15 bases between. DNA of the CDR3: TGTGCCAGCAGTGCTCTCCCCAGGGACCCCTACGAGCAGTACTTC. It is translated as CASSALPRDPYEQYF.

This clonotype appeared a few times. An end of the junction does not agree with germline; a read error may underlie this. The J gene is TRBJ2-1, the V gene TRBV19, with TRBD2 matching 13 bases. CDR1 and CDR2 (germline): LNHDA, SQIVND (reference sequence). This CDR3 has 16 residues. The CDR3 nucleotides read TGTGCCAGTAGTATATCCGCCGGGACTAGCGGGAATGCGCAGTTCTTC. Translation gives CASSISAGTSGNAQFF.

In its sample, this clonotype was seen many times. V gene TRBV16 combines with J gene TRBJ1-1; D is undetermined. Germline V lookup: CDR1 KGHSY, CDR2 FQNENV. V lost 2 bases and J 0 bases, leaving 7 bases between the germline ends. The CDR3 contains 14 residues. The CDR3 sequence is CASSQAGVNTEAFF. The DNA for the CDR3 is TGTGCCAGCAGCCAAGCCGGCGTGAACACTGAAGCTTTCTTT.

This clonotype was counted many times. This chain joins TRBV2 and TRBJ1-1; D ambiguous. The CDR3 is 13 residues long. V lost 7 bases to trimming and J lost 1 base, with 10 bases between them. CDR1 is SNHLY and CDR2 is FYNNEI in the germline V gene. The CDR3: CASMGDTNTEAFF. In nucleotides, the CDR3 is TGTGCCAGCATGGGCGACACGAACACTGAAGCTTTCTTT.

This clonotype was picked up a small number of times. The rearrangement uses TRBV9 and TRBJ2-3; D ambiguous. This CDR3 has 21 residues. CDR1 is SGDLS, CDR2 YYNGEE, per germline. Trimming left V 4 bases short and J 3 bases short, with 33 bases between. Here the CDR3 reads CASSPQRQAFGAQRRTDTQYF. In nucleotides, the CDR3 is TGTGCCAGCAGCCCCCAGAGGCAGGCCTTCGGAGCACAAAGGCGGACAGATACGCAGTATTTT.

This clonotype came up many times. This sequence joins TRBV6-1 and TRBJ2-7; 7 bases match TRBD1. The CDR3 is 13 amino acids. With V trimmed by 10 bases and J by 3 bases, 9 bases remained unmatched. The germline gives CDR1 MNHNS, CDR2 SASEGT. The CDR3 coding sequence is TGTGCCACCTCGGCAGGGGGTATCTACGAGCAGTACTTC. This codes for CATSAGGIYEQYF.

V is TRBV4-1 and J is TRBJ2-7; 7 bases are shared with TRBD2. V lost 0 bases, J lost 2 bases, and 4 bases stayed unmatched. This CDR3 has 15 amino acids. Germline-derived CDR1 and CDR2 are MGHRA and YSYEKL. The chain's CDR3 is CASSQDGLDPYEQYF. For the CDR3, the DNA is TGCGCCAGCAGCCAAGATGGACTAGACCCCTACGAGCAGTACTTC.

The genes are TRBV7-9 and TRBJ2-1; tentative D call: TRBD2 (6 bases). V was shortened by 5 bases and J by 2 bases, with 19 bases between the two germline ends. Germline lookup yields CDR1 SEHNR and CDR2 FQNEAQ (reference sequence). CDR3 length equals 17 residues. The CDR3 DNA reads TGTGCCAGCAGCGAACCTGAACGGACTATAACCTACAATGAGCAGTTCTTC. Translation: CASSEPERTITYNEQFF.

This clonotype was counted only a few times. The chain has TRBV2 and TRBJ2-3; 8 bases line up with TRBD1. The CDR3 is 14 residues long. Germline CDR1 reads SNHLY; CDR2 reads FYNNEI. V gave up 6 bases and J gave up 2 bases; unmatched junction bases: 4. This CDR3 is CASSDRGHTDTQYF. The CDR3 DNA is TGTGCCAGCAGCGACAGGGGTCACACAGATACGCAGTATTTT.

V gene TRBV7-2 combines with J gene TRBJ1-6; D not resolved. V was trimmed by 5 bases and J by 1 base, leaving 6 bases between them. CDR1 SGHTA and CDR2 FQGNSA come from the germline V gene. The CDR3 consists of 14 residues. The CDR3 loop is CASSQTSYNSPLHF. The CDR3 nucleotides read TGTGCCAGCAGCCAAACGTCCTATAATTCACCCCTCCACTTT.

The sample holds many counts of this clonotype. The chain couples TRBV5-5 to TRBJ2-7, with 8 bases matching TRBD2. Germline-derived CDR1 and CDR2 are SGHKS and YYEKEE (reference sequence). The CDR3 totals 16 residues. Trimming at V came to 0 bases and at J to 4 bases, leaving 9 bases not matched to a gene. This chain's CDR3 is CASSLGSGSRKYEQYF. As DNA, the CDR3 is TGTGCCAGCAGCTTGGGGAGCGGGAGCCGGAAATACGAGCAGTACTTC.

The table lists this clonotype with a few counts. CDR3 bases: TGCAGCGTTGTCTCCCAGGGTTCCTACGAGCAGTACTTC. Translating gives CSVVSQGSYEQYF. The chain combines TRBV29-1 with TRBJ2-7, with D tentatively TRBD1 (5 bases). Germline V gene data show CDR1 as SQVTM and CDR2 as ANQGSEA. Trimming shortened V by 4 bases and J by 1 base, and 11 bases separated the two germline ends. This CDR3 spans 13 amino acids.

V gene TRBV20-1 combines with J gene TRBJ2-1, with 9 bases matching TRBD2. V was pared by 0 bases and J by 5 bases, with 11 bases of the junction left unmatched. In germline, CDR1 is DFQATT, CDR2 SNEGSKA (reference sequence). The CDR3 is 17 residues long. CDR3 nucleotides: TGCAGTGCTAGAGATGTAGGGGGACTAGCAACTCACAATGAGCAGTTCTTC. It specifies CSARDVGGLATHNEQFF.

The V call is TRBV28, the J call TRBJ2-1, with D hard to call. CDR1 is MDHEN and CDR2 is SYDVKM in the germline V gene. The CDR3 is 16 residues long. Trimming removed 0 bases at V and 6 bases at J, with 15 bases between. The CDR3 region has the DNA TGTGCCAGCAGTTTATGGGTGCCCGGAAAGTCCAATGAGCAGTTCTTC. As protein: CASSLWVPGKSNEQFF.

V gene TRBV5-1 combines with J gene TRBJ2-1, with 8 bases lining up with TRBD1. Unmatched junction bases numbered 11, after V lost 4 bases and J lost 8 bases. From germline, CDR1 is SGHRS and CDR2 YFSETQ. The CDR3 covers 15 residues. The CDR3 DNA sequence: TGCGCCAGCAGCCCCGAAGACAGGGGCGGGGATGAGCAGTTCTTC. This encodes CASSPEDRGGDEQFF.

In its sample, this clonotype was seen many times. The chain is built from TRBV28 and TRBJ1-2; D call uncertain. The CDR3 loop spans 14 amino acids. Germline CDR1 reads MDHEN; CDR2 reads SYDVKM. The V end was cut by 2 bases, the J end by 1 base, with 8 bases between. CDR3 sequence reads: CASSLNDFNYGYTF. CDR3 in DNA: TGTGCCAGCAGTTTAAACGATTTTAACTATGGCTACACCTTC.